These 10 T cell receptor beta chains share one sample of origin, sequenced in a study of cytomegalovirus exposure and HLA in healthy donors. Primers for the PCR totalled 60 Vbeta and 13 Jbeta. TCRdb's copy holds only in-frame clones and misses some; the assay was immunoSEQ multiplex PCR. The data hold roughly 110,000 clones, with approximately 80% observed a single time. Sequenced sample: PBMCs. These TCRs come from a male donor in good health and CMV-seronegative.

This clone was seen a handful of times. The same CDR3 also results from other DNA sequences found in this sample. The chain employs TRBV5-1 and TRBJ2-5, with D tentatively TRBD1 (5 bases). The CDR3 is 13 residues long. Germline values: CDR1 SGHRS, CDR2 YFSETQ. V lost 0 bases and J 4 bases, leaving 7 bases between the germline ends. CDR3: CASSLGGGETQYF. For the CDR3, the DNA is TGCGCCAGCAGCTTGGGGGGCGGAGAGACCCAGTACTTC.

The V call is TRBV10-3, the J call TRBJ2-7; unclear D gene. Germline V gene data show CDR1 as ENHRY and CDR2 as SYGVKD. The CDR3 is 12 residues long. With 2 bases removed from V and 4 bases from J, the gap between germline ends came to 6 bases. CDR3 sequence (DNA): TGTGCCATCAGTGAGGTCTTGTACGAGCAGTACTTC. It codes for CAISEVLYEQYF.

The chain employs TRBV6-1 and TRBJ2-7; TRBD2 matches 9 bases. CDR1 and CDR2 (germline): MNHNS, SASEGT. With 6 bases clipped from V and 3 bases from J, the junction kept 9 bases outside the gene matches. The CDR3 is 15 amino acids. The CDR3 coding sequence is TGTGCCAGCAGGACTACACTAGCGGGTGTCTACGAGCAGTACTTC. It encodes CASRTTLAGVYEQYF.

The chain couples TRBV5-1 to TRBJ1-2, with 7 bases matching TRBD1. The CDR3 runs to 13 residues. Germline V gene sequence: CDR1 SGHRS, CDR2 YFSETQ. J gave up 4 bases and V 4 bases, and 4 bases lay outside the gene matches. The CDR3 nucleotides read TGCGCCAGCAGCGCCCGGGACAGCTATGGCTACACCTTC. This translates into CASSARDSYGYTF. The whole variable domain, remainder taken from reference TRBV5-1 and TRBJ1-2, is KAGVTQTPRYLIKTRGQQVTLSCSPISGHRSVSWYQQTPGQGLQFLFEYFSETQRNKGNFPGRFSGRQFSNSRSEMNVSTLELGDSALYLCASSARDSYGYTFGSGTRLTVV.

This chain joins TRBV18 and TRBJ2-4; D gene unclear. This CDR3 comprises 13 residues. CDR1 is KGHSH, CDR2 LQKENI, per germline. Deletions cut 0 bases from V and 8 bases from J, with 8 bases between. The DNA for the CDR3 is TGTGCCAGCTCACCACCGGTAGGAGACATTCAGTACTTC. Encoded protein: CASSPPVGDIQYF.

A single count supports this clone. V and J are TRBV25-1 and TRBJ2-5; D possibly corresponds to TRBD2 (5 bases). Per germline, CDR1 MGHDK and CDR2 SYGVNS. The CDR3 is made up of 14 amino acids. The V end was cut by 1 base, the J end by 5 bases, with 11 bases between. The CDR3 nucleotides are TGTGCCAGCAGTGAATTCGCGGGCCGGGAGACCCAGTACTTC. Protein: CASSEFAGRETQYF. The full variable domain, rest sourced from reference TRBV25-1 and TRBJ2-5, is EADIYQTPRYLVIGTGKKITLECSQTMGHDKMYWYQQDPGMELHLIHYSYGVNSTEKGDLSSESTVSRIRTEHFPLTLESARPSHTSQYLCASSEFAGRETQYFGPGTRLLVL.

The chain uses TRBV27 and TRBJ1-5; D remains unclear. V lost 10 bases, J lost 2 bases, and 18 bases lay in between. The CDR3 extends over 15 amino acids. The V gene's germline CDR1 is MNHEY and CDR2 SMNVEV (reference sequence). The CDR3 sequence: CAMTISGDCNQPQHF. The CDR3 coding sequence is TGTGCCATGACAATCTCCGGTGATTGCAATCAGCCCCAGCATTTT.

This chain joins TRBV10-3 and TRBJ2-3; 10 positions match TRBD2. V shed 3 bases, J shed 3 bases, and the junction held 3 bases outside the gene matches. CDR1 and CDR2 from the germline V gene are ENHRY and SYGVKD. CDR3 size: 15 residues. The CDR3 bases are TGTGCCATCAGTGAAACTAGCGGGAAAACAGATACGCAGTATTTT. Its protein product is CAISETSGKTDTQYF.

The chain combines TRBV27 with TRBJ2-5, with 7 bases aligning to TRBD2. The length of the CDR3 is 14 residues. Germline V lookup: CDR1 MNHEY, CDR2 SMNVEV (reference sequence). The V and J ends lost 5 bases and 4 bases, in that order; junction bases with no gene match: 7. The CDR3 bases are TGTGCCAGCAGTCCGTTCGCGGGAGTAGAGACCCAGTACTTC. This sequence encodes CASSPFAGVETQYF.

V usage is TRBV10-2 and J usage is TRBJ2-1, with 12 bases aligning to TRBD2. Looked up from germline, CDR1 is WSHSY and CDR2 is SAAADI. The CDR3 is made up of 17 amino acids. V shed 3 bases and J 2 bases; nucleotides not matched to a gene: 5. CDR3 DNA: TGCGCCAGCAGTGAAGGGCTAGCGGGAGGGCCCTACAATGAGCAGTTCTTC. Its translation is CASSEGLAGGPYNEQFF.